This TCR beta chain is drawn from a study of blood T cell repertoires in COVID-19. Study information: Samples representing acute and convalescent COVID-19 were sourced from the United States, Italy and Spain. Sources were T cells, B-cell-depleted T cells, or PBMCs; the material itself was cDNA or gDNA.

How the authors handled the data: Researchers report that nucleated cell counts were estimated from reference gene primer amplification. Produced via immunoSEQ multiplex PCR; TCRdb's table is partial and in-frame only. The V and J calls and clone size were taken over from that table, and D and trimming were inferred from the DNA. The sample shows about 170,000 clones, more than 70% of them seen only once. The length of the CDR3 is 14 residues. CDR1 and CDR2 from the germline V gene are LNHDA and SQIVND (reference sequence). V dropped 9 bases and J dropped 5 bases, with 17 bases sitting between them. The receptor comes from a man between 50 and 59 years old who had recovered from COVID-19. V gene TRBV19 combines with J gene TRBJ2-1, with a tentative D call TRBD1 (6 bases). Sequencing was performed on peripheral blood. CDR3 nucleotides: TGTGCCAGCATACAGGGAGCTAGTAACAATGAGCAGTTCTTC. The encoded protein is CASIQGASNNEQFF. Filled out from reference TRBV19 and TRBJ2-1, the complete variable domain reads DGGITQSPKYLFRKEGQNVTLSCEQNLNHDAMYWYRQDPGQGLRLIYYSQIVNDFQKGDIAEGYSVSREKKESFPLTVTSAQKNPTAFYLCASIQGASNNEQFFGPGTRLTVL.